What follows describes a single T cell receptor beta chain. Its antigen is undetermined. The data stem from a study of T cells in localized non-small cell lung cancer. Study conclusions and caveats: Uninvolved adjacent lung had the highest recorded T cell clonality, with tumor below it.

This table comes from immunoSEQ multiplex PCR, and its TCRdb copy is limited to in-frame clones, with some not included. This sample has over 55,000 clones, with about 90% found just once. The sequences come from peripheral blood, collected before any cancer treatment. The TCR was taken from a woman aged 40 to 75 with stage I lung adenocarcinoma.

The CDR3 DNA reads as TGTGCCAGCAGCGCGGACAGGGGAACCTACGAGCAGTACTTC. This translates into CASSADRGTYEQYF. The rearrangement links TRBV7-2 to TRBJ2-7; 9 bases are shared with TRBD1. The length of the CDR3 is 14 residues. Per the germline V gene, CDR1 is SGHTA and CDR2 is FQGNSA. V was clipped by 5 bases and J by 2 bases; unmatched bases: 4.